The entry below gives a single T cell receptor beta chain sequence along with its context. Participants' own reports of clinical history determined their cohort assignment. The CDR3 length is 13 residues. Trimming removed 3 bases from V and 12 bases from J, with 18 bases in between. The entry originates in a study of blood T cell repertoires in COVID-19. Study-level information: The origin of the acute and convalescent COVID-19 samples was the United States, Italy and Spain.

TCRdb keeps only in-frame clones here, not all; method: immunoSEQ multiplex PCR. Of 150,000 to 200,000 clones listed, roughly 90% are singletons. Material: PBMCs or T cells enriched from blood (not recorded which). This chain uses TRBV12-3 or TRBV12-4 with TRBJ2-7; possible D gene TRBD1, 5 bases. The TCR originated in a human donor with acute COVID-19. The donor label of this sample is uncertain. Written as DNA, the CDR3 is TGTGCCAGCAGTTTTTTAGTACAGGACCCTAGGTACTTC. Translation gives CASSFLVQDPRYF.